These 3 T cell receptor beta chains were all obtained from the same sample, sequenced in a study of blood T cell repertoires in COVID-19. Profiling relied on immunoSEQ multiplex PCR, and the TCRdb table lists in-frame clones only, not all of them. The sample records fewer than 500,000 clones, around 89% being singletons. Sequenced input: PBMCs or T cells enriched from blood (not recorded which). These receptors came from a young man who had recovered from COVID-19.

The V gene is TRBV10-1, the J gene TRBJ2-3; possible D gene TRBD1, 7 bases. The length of the CDR3 is 14 residues. V lost 4 bases, J lost 4 bases, and 12 bases lay in between. The V gene's germline CDR1 is WNHNN and CDR2 SYGVQD (reference sequence). This CDR3 is CASSGAGGPDTQYF. In DNA, the CDR3 is TGCGCCAGCAGTGGAGCAGGGGGGCCAGATACGCAGTATTTT.

The chain has TRBV3-1 (or the pseudogene TRBV3-2) and TRBJ1-2; 8 bases are a match to TRBD1. J was trimmed by 8 bases and V by 5 bases; bases with no gene match: 7. The CDR3 totals 13 residues. In germline, CDR1 is LGHDT, CDR2 YNNKEL (reference sequence). The CDR3 loop is CASSFQGAGGYTF. The DNA for the CDR3 is TGTGCCAGCAGCTTTCAGGGGGCGGGCGGCTACACCTTC.

CDR3 sequence: CASLGVARDEQFF. The CDR3 DNA reads as TGCGCCAGCCTCGGAGTCGCACGGGATGAGCAGTTCTTC. The chain employs TRBV5-1 and TRBJ2-1; unclear D gene. This CDR3 is 13 amino acids long. CDR1 is SGHRS and CDR2 is YFSETQ in the germline V gene. V lost 7 bases and J lost 8, with 16 bases in between. Supplemented by reference TRBV5-1 and TRBJ2-1, the full variable domain reads KAGVTQTPRYLIKTRGQQVTLSCSPISGHRSVSWYQQTPGQGLQFLFEYFSETQRNKGNFPGRFSGRQFSNSRSEMNVSTLELGDSALYLCASLGVARDEQFFGPGTRLTVL.